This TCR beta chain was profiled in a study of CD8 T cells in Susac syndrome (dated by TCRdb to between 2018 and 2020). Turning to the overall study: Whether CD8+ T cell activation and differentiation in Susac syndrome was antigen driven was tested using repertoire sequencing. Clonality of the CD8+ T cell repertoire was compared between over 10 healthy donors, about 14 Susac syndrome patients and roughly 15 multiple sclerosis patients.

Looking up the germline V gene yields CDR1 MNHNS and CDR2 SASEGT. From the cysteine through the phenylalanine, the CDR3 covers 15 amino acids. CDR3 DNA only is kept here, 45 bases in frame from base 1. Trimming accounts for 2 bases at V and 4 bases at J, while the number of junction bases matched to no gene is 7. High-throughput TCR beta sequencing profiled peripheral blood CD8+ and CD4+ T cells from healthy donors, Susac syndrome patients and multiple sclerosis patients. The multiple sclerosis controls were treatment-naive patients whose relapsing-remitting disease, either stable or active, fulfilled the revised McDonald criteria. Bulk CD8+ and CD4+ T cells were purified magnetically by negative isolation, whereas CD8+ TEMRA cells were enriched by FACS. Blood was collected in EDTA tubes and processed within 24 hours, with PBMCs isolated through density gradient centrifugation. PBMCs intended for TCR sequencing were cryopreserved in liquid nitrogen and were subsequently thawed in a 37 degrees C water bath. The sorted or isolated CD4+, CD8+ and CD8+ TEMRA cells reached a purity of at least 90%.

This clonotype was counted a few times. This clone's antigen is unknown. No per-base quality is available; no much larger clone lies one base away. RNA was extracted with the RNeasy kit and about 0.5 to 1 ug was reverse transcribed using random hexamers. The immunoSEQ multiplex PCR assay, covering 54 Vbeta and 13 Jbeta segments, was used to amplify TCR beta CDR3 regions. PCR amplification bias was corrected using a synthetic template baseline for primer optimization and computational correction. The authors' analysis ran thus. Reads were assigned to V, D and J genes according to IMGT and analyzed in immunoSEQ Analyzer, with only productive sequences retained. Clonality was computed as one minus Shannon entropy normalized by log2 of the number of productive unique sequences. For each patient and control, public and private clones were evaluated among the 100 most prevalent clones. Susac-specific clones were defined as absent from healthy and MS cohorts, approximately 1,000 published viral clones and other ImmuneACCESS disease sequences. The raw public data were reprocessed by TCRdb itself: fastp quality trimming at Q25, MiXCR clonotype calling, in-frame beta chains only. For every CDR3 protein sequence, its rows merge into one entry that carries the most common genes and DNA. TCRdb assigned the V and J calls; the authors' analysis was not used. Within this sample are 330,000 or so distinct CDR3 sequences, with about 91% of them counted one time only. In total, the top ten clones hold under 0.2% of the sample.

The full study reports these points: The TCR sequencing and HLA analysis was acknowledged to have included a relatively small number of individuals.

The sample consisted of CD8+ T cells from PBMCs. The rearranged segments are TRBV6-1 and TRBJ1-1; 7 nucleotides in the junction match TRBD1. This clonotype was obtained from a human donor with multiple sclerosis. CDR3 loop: CASSEKGGEGTEAFF. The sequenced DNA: TGTGCCAGCAGTGAAAAAGGGGGCGAAGGCACTGAAGCTTTCTTT.